This T cell receptor (beta chain) stems from a study of T-cell memory formation after mild COVID-19. For the study at large: In these data, TCR clusters were largely donor specific.

Whole-study results and caveats: Pre-infection memory showed some responding clones, and this suggested that cross-reactive memory joined. Among contracting clones, CD4+ were mainly CM/EM and CD8+ enriched in EMRA.

The table lists this clonotype with a few counts. Its antigen is unknown. V was pared by 4 bases and J by 6 bases, with 13 bases between. Per the germline V gene, CDR1 is SGHDT and CDR2 is YYEEEE. The CDR3 loop spans 13 amino acids. MiXCR, run by TCRdb on the 5' RACE reads, gives a single entry per CDR3 protein. The table shows 45,000 to 50,000 distinct CDR3 sequences, with around 7% occurring only once. Sequencing was performed on PBMCs or a T cell subset sorted from them (not recorded which). The chain has TRBV5-6 and TRBJ1-2; D gene unclear. The sequence derives from a man aged 18 to 30 who had mild COVID-19 (a few samples of this study predate the infection). Cell type and time point are not known. CDR3 loop: CASSIRRADGYTF. Written as DNA, the CDR3 is TGTGCCAGCAGCATACGCCGGGCCGATGGCTACACCTTC. Using reference TRBV5-6 and TRBJ1-2 for the parts outside the CDR3, the full variable domain is DAGVTQSPTHLIKTRGQQVTLRCSPKSGHDTVSWYQQALGQGPQFIFQYYEEEERQRGNFPDRFSGHQFPNYSSELNVNALLLGDSALYLCASSIRRADGYTFGSGTRLTVV.